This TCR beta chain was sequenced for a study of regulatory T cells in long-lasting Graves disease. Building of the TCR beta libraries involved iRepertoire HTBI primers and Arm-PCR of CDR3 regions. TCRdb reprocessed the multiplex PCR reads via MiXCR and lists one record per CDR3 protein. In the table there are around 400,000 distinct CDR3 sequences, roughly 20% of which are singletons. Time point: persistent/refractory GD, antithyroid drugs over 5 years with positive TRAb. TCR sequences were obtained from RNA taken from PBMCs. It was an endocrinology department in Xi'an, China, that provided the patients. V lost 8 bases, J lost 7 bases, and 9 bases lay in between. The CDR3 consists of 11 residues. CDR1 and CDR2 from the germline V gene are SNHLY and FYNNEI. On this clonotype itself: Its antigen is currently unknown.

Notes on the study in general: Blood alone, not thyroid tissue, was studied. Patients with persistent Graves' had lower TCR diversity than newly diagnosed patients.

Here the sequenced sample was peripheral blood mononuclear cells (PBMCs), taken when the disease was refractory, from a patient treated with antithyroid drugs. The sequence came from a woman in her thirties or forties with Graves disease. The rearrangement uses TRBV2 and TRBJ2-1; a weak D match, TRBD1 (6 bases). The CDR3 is CASHRGNEQFF. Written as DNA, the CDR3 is TGTGCCAGCCATAGGGGGAATGAGCAGTTCTTC. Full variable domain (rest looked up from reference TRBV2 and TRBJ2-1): EPEVTQTPSHQVTQMGQEVILRCVPISNHLYFYWYRQILGQKVEFLVSFYNNEISEKSEIFDDQFSVERPDGSNFTLKIRSTKLEDSAMYFCASHRGNEQFFGPGTRLTVL.